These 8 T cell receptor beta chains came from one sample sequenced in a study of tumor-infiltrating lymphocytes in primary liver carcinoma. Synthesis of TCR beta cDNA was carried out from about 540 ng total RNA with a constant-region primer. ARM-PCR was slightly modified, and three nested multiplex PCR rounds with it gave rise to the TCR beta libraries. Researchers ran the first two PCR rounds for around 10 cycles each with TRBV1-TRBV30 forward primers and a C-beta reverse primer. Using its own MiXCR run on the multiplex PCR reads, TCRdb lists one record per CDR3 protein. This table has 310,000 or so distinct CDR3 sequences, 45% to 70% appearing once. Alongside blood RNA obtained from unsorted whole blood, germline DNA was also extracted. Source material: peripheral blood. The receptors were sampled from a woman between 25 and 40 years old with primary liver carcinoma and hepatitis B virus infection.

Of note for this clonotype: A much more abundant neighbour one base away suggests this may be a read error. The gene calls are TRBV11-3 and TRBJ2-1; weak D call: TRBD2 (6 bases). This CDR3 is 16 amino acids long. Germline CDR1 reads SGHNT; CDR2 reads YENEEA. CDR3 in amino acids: CANSEGEGSGYNEQFF. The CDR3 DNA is TGTGCCAACAGCGAAGGTGAGGGTAGCGGCTACAATGAGCAGTTCTTC.

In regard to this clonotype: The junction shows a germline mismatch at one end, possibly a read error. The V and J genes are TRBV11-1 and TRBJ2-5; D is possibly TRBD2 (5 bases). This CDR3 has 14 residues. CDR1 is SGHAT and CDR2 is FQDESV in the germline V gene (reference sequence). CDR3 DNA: TGCGCCAGCAGCTTGGACTGGGGAAGAGAGACCCAGTACTTC. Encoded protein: CASSLDWGRETQYF.

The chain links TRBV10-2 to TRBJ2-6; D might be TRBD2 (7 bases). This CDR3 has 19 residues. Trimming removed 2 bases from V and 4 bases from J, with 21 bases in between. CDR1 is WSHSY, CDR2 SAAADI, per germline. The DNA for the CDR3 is TGCGCCAGCAGTGAGAACGGACTAGAGGGGGGGGACGGGGCCAACGTCCTGACTTTC. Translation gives CASSENGLEGGDGANVLTF.

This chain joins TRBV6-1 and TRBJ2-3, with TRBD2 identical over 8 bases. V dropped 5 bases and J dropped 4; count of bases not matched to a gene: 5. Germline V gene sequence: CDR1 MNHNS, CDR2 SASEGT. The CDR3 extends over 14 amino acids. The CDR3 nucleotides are TGTGCCAGCAGTCAGCGGGGGAGCGCAGATACGCAGTATTTT. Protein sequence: CASSQRGSADTQYF.

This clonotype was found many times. CDR3: CASSFSQGTYGYTF. The CDR3 DNA follows: TGTGCCAGCAGCTTCTCACAGGGAACCTATGGCTACACCTTC. The V and J genes are TRBV6-5 and TRBJ1-2; D is possibly TRBD1 (6 bases). The CDR3 runs 14 residues. Germline values: CDR1 MNHEY, CDR2 SVGAGI. Trimming stripped 6 bases from V and 4 bases from J, with 15 bases between.

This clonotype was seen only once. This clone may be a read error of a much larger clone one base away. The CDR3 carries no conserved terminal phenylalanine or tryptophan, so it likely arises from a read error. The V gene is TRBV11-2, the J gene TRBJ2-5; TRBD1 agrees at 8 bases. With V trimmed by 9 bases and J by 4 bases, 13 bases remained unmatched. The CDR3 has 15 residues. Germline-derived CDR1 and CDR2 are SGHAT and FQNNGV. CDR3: CARSRGQAKRETQYL. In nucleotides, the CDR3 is TGTGCCAGGAGCAGGGGACAGGCAAAGAGAGAGACCCAGTACCTC.

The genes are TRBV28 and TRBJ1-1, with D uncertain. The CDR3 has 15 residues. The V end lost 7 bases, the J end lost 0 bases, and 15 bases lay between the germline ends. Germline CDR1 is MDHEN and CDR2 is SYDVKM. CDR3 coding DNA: TGTGCCAGCACCCGAGCGGGTCAGCTGAACACTGAAGCTTTCTTT. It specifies CASTRAGQLNTEAFF.

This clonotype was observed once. The CDR3 sequence: CASSEGGVYQETQYF. In DNA form, the CDR3 reads TGCGCCAGCAGTGAAGGGGGAGTGTACCAAGAGACCCAGTACTTC. This rearrangement joins TRBV10-1 to TRBJ2-5; a weak D match, TRBD1 (6 bases). CDR1 is WNHNN, CDR2 SYGVQD, per germline (reference sequence). V lost 3 bases and J lost 0, with 11 bases in between. The CDR3 is 15 residues long.